The clone carrying this TCR beta chain was counted a few times. CDR3 length: 17 amino acids. V was pared by 4 bases and J by 2 bases, with 19 bases between. Germline assignment: CDR1 SGHRS and CDR2 YFSETQ. The record originates from a study of T-cell reconstitution after alpha-beta-depleted transplantation in children. For TCRbeta, the library was prepared with unique molecular identifiers. One entry per CDR3 protein results from TCRdb running MiXCR on the PCR reads. Of about 610,000 distinct CDR3 sequences in the sample, over 9.5% were seen once. The sequence was obtained from a human donor who donated a stem cell graft to a child with acute myeloid leukemia. The chain couples TRBV5-1 to TRBJ2-1; D perhaps matches TRBD1 (6 bases). Sequencing was performed on PBMCs from the stem cell graft donor, taken from the stem cell graft. This CDR3 reads CASSLWTEQPTYNEQFF. The CDR3, as DNA: TGCGCCAGCAGCCTCTGGACAGAACAGCCCACCTACAATGAGCAGTTCTTC.